A single sample is the source of the 23 T cell receptor beta chains below, sequenced in a study of blood T cell repertoires in COVID-19. TCRdb keeps only in-frame clones here, not all; method: immunoSEQ multiplex PCR. Among some 160,000 clones listed, 80% to 90% were seen once. Sequenced material: peripheral blood. Every receptor here comes from a woman of 80 years or more with COVID-19, enrolled during active disease.

V gene TRBV18 combines with J gene TRBJ1-6; tentative D call: TRBD1 (5 bases). The CDR3 is 14 residues long. V dropped 3 bases and J dropped 8 bases, with 11 bases sitting between them. The V gene's germline CDR1 is KGHSH and CDR2 LQKENI. The CDR3 DNA is TGTGCCAGCTCACCCCCGGGGGGGTATTCACCCCTCCACTTT. Its translation: CASSPPGGYSPLHF.

This sequence joins TRBV7-2 and TRBJ1-5, with TRBD1 matching over 8 bases. This CDR3 is built from 15 residues. The junction had 8 bases not matched to a gene; V was cut back by 5 bases and J by 5 bases. Germline loops: CDR1 SGHTA, CDR2 FQGNSA. The CDR3 reads CASSVRGQGDQPQHF. DNA of the CDR3: TGTGCCAGCAGCGTAAGAGGACAGGGAGATCAGCCCCAGCATTTT.

This clone was observed a few times. J is TRBJ2-5 and V is TRBV27; possible D gene TRBD1, 6 bases. The germline V gene has CDR1 MNHEY and CDR2 SMNVEV (reference sequence). V lost 2 bases and J 7 bases, leaving 20 bases between the germline ends. This CDR3 is built from 16 residues. The CDR3, as DNA: TGTGCCAGCAGTTTAAACCCAGGGGCCCCAGGCGGGACCCAGTACTTC. This sequence encodes CASSLNPGAPGGTQYF.

The V and J genes are TRBV18 and TRBJ2-2; perhaps TRBD2 as D (6 bases). V lost 5 bases to trimming and J lost 6 bases, with 16 bases between them. The V gene's germline CDR1 is KGHSH and CDR2 LQKENI. The CDR3 contains 15 residues. The CDR3 DNA reads TGTGCCAGCTCATCTGGACGGGGGAGATCCGGGGAGCTGTTTTTT. Residues: CASSSGRGRSGELFF.

This clone was picked up a small number of times. The chain recombines TRBV28 with TRBJ1-5, with 9 bases fitting TRBD1. The CDR3 sequence is 16 residues long. CDR1 and CDR2 from the germline V gene are MDHEN and SYDVKM. Losses at the gene ends were 2 bases for V and 7 bases for J; bases not matched to a gene: 9. DNA for the CDR3: TGTGCCAGCAGTTTAGCAACCGGGACAGGGTTACAGCCCCAGCATTTT. It is translated as CASSLATGTGLQPQHF.

V is TRBV6-8 and J is TRBJ2-1; possible D gene TRBD1, 6 bases. Trimming shortened V by 7 bases and J by 9 bases, and 25 bases separated the two germline ends. The CDR3 extends over 16 amino acids. Germline CDR1 reads MNHGY; CDR2 reads SAAAGT. CDR3 nucleotides: TGTGCCAGCAAGGGAAATACAGGGCTTCCAAAAATTGAGCAGTTCTTC. Its protein product is CASKGNTGLPKIEQFF.

V usage is TRBV27 and J usage is TRBJ2-3; D remains unclear. This CDR3 has 15 residues. The V end was cut by 2 bases, the J end by 1 base, with 10 bases between. CDR1 is MNHEY and CDR2 is SMNVEV in the germline V gene (reference sequence). The CDR3, as DNA: TGTGCCAGCAGTTTAAGTAGATTGGGCACAGATACGCAGTATTTT. Protein: CASSLSRLGTDTQYF.

In this sample, this clone turned up once. The rearrangement uses TRBV15 and TRBJ1-1, with TRBD1 identical over 8 bases. The ends lost 5 bases at V and 6 bases at J; junction bases unmatched: 8. This CDR3 has 14 amino acids. CDR1 and CDR2 from the germline V gene are LNHNV and YYDKDF (reference sequence). The CDR3 loop reads CATSPRQGRPEAFF. CDR3 bases: TGTGCCACCAGCCCCCGACAGGGGCGGCCTGAAGCTTTCTTT.

This chain connects TRBV28 to TRBJ1-2, with D possibly TRBD1 on 6 matching bases. The CDR3 spans 13 residues. Germline V gives CDR1 MDHEN, CDR2 SYDVKM. The V end was cut by 6 bases, the J end by 8 bases, with 16 bases between. This chain's CDR3 is CASSRRPGGGYTF. CDR3 nucleotide sequence: TGTGCCAGCAGCCGCCGCCCGGGGGGCGGCTACACCTTC.

This clone was found once. The rearrangement joins TRBV24-1 to TRBJ2-2; D not certain. This CDR3 spans 13 amino acids. Trimming shortened V by 2 bases and J by 4 bases, and 4 bases separated the two germline ends. Germline values: CDR1 KGHDR, CDR2 SFDVKD. This CDR3 reads CATSDWATGELFF. The CDR3 coding sequence is TGTGCCACCAGTGATTGGGCCACCGGGGAGCTGTTTTTT.

The chain couples TRBV7-9 to TRBJ1-3; D is unresolved. The CDR3 has 17 amino acids. Deletions cut 2 bases from V and 6 bases from J, with 20 bases between. Germline V lookup: CDR1 SEHNR, CDR2 FQNEAQ (reference sequence). In DNA form, the CDR3 reads TGTGCCAGCAGCTTACCGGTTCAAAGCCGGGTCTTAAACACCATATATTTT. Amino acid sequence: CASSLPVQSRVLNTIYF.

The V call is TRBV20-1, the J call TRBJ2-5; TRBD2 matches 10 bases. Germline CDR1 DFQATT, CDR2 SNEGSKA (reference sequence). V lost 3 bases and J lost 4; bases outside the gene matches: 8. The CDR3 consists of 15 residues. The chain's CDR3 is CSASRPSGSRETQYF. In DNA form, the CDR3 reads TGCAGTGCTAGTAGGCCTAGCGGGAGTAGAGAGACCCAGTACTTC.

The chain is built from TRBV4-1 and TRBJ1-1; D is perhaps TRBD1 (6 bases). Germline CDR1 reads MGHRA; CDR2 reads YSYEKL. The V gene lost 10 bases and the J gene lost 5 bases, with 17 bases spanning the gap. The CDR3 sequence is 13 residues long. The CDR3 protein is CATRRGGGTEAFF. For the CDR3, the DNA is TGCGCCACCCGGAGAGGGGGGGGGACTGAAGCTTTCTTT.

The gene calls are TRBV10-3 and TRBJ1-1; perhaps TRBD1 as D (5 bases). This CDR3 is 13 amino acids long. V was pared by 3 bases and J by 11 bases, with 16 bases between. CDR1 and CDR2 (germline): ENHRY, SYGVKD. The CDR3 DNA sequence: TGTGCCATCAGTGACAGGGTACAGTTGGGGGCTTTCTTT. It encodes CAISDRVQLGAFF.

The genes are TRBV5-4 and TRBJ2-3, with TRBD1 matching over 7 bases. This CDR3 spans 15 amino acids. Germline lookup yields CDR1 SGHNT and CDR2 YYREEE (reference sequence). V gave up 4 bases and J gave up 2 bases; unmatched junction bases: 7. The CDR3 DNA sequence: TGTGCCAGCAGCCTGACAGGGAGAGACACAGATACGCAGTATTTT. This gives the protein CASSLTGRDTDTQYF. The whole variable domain, filled in from reference TRBV5-4 and TRBJ2-3, reads ETGVTQSPTHLIKTRGQQVTLRCSSQSGHNTVSWYQQALGQGPQFIFQYYREEENGRGNFPPRFSGLQFPNYSSELNVNALELDDSALYLCASSLTGRDTDTQYFGPGTRLTVL.

The CDR3 spells CASSGQGAYNSPLHF. The DNA for the CDR3 is TGTGCCAGCTCGGGACAGGGCGCCTATAATTCACCCCTCCACTTT. The chain employs TRBV2 and TRBJ1-6; TRBD1 matches 9 bases. This CDR3 spans 15 amino acids. Per the germline V gene, CDR1 is SNHLY and CDR2 is FYNNEI. With 8 bases clipped from V and 2 bases from J, the junction kept 4 bases outside the gene matches.

V and J are TRBV15 and TRBJ2-5; TRBD1 matches 9 bases. This CDR3 region has 19 residues. V lost 0 bases, J lost 7 bases, and 18 bases stayed unmatched. Germline V gene data show CDR1 as LNHNV and CDR2 as YYDKDF (reference sequence). CDR3 loop: CATSRDFGQGRIVGGTQYF. CDR3 nucleotides: TGTGCCACCAGCAGAGATTTCGGACAGGGGAGAATAGTCGGAGGGACCCAGTACTTC.

The chain recombines TRBV5-5 with TRBJ1-1; 9 positions match TRBD1. The CDR3 is 14 amino acids. Trimming removed 5 bases from V and 1 base from J; junction bases left unmatched: 3. Germline V gene sequence: CDR1 SGHKS, CDR2 YYEKEE (reference sequence). Here the CDR3 reads CASRLQGANTEAFF. Written as DNA, the CDR3 is TGTGCCAGCAGGTTACAGGGGGCGAACACTGAAGCTTTCTTT.

This clone was recorded only once. CDR3 loop: CASSKNPHRANNSPLHF. CDR3 bases: TGTGCCAGCAGCAAAAACCCACACAGGGCCAATAATTCACCCCTCCACTTT. V and J are TRBV27 and TRBJ1-6, with D maybe TRBD1 (6 bases). Deletions cut 6 bases from V and 5 bases from J, with 20 bases between. The CDR3 spans 17 residues. CDR1 MNHEY and CDR2 SMNVEV come from the germline V gene (reference sequence).

The chain joins TRBV6-4 to TRBJ2-3; maybe TRBD2 (6 bases). The CDR3 sequence is 15 residues long. CDR1 and CDR2 from the germline V gene are MRHNA and SNTAGT. V dropped 3 bases and J dropped 0 bases, with 10 bases sitting between them. CDR3 nucleotide sequence: TGTGCCAGCAGTGATAGGCTAGCGAGCACAGATACGCAGTATTTT. Translating it yields CASSDRLASTDTQYF.

This chain joins TRBV19 and TRBJ2-3, with TRBD2 as a possible D gene (5 bases). This CDR3 contains 15 residues. CDR1 is LNHDA, CDR2 SQIVND, per germline (reference sequence). With 3 bases removed from V and 2 bases from J, the gap between germline ends came to 12 bases. The CDR3 here is CASSIARGNTDTQYF. CDR3 sequence (DNA): TGTGCCAGTAGTATCGCTCGGGGAAACACAGATACGCAGTATTTT.

The chain employs TRBV5-6 and TRBJ2-5; D is perhaps TRBD2 (6 bases). This CDR3 has 14 residues. With 1 base removed from V and 5 bases from J, the gap between germline ends came to 12 bases. Germline CDR1 reads SGHDT; CDR2 reads YYEEEE. In DNA, the CDR3 is TGTGCCAGCAGCTTGTGGGGCAGCGGGGAGACCCAGTACTTC. Encoded protein: CASSLWGSGETQYF.

The chain employs TRBV5-5 and TRBJ1-2; D possibly corresponds to TRBD1 (5 bases). Germline V CDR1 and CDR2: SGHKS, YYEKEE (reference sequence). Trimming cost V 0 bases and J 4 bases, with 19 bases left between them. This CDR3 is 17 amino acids long. The CDR3 region is CASSLGPRGGGTYGYTF. In nucleotides, the CDR3 is TGTGCCAGCAGCTTGGGACCACGGGGAGGTGGGACCTATGGCTACACCTTC.